This record covers a single T cell receptor (beta chain). The antigen remains unidentified. V shed 10 bases, J shed 10 bases, and the junction held 10 bases outside the gene matches. The CDR3 runs to 14 residues. Germline V gene sequence: CDR1 MDHEN, CDR2 SYDVKM. The sample comes from a study of early T cells in non-severe SARS-CoV-2 infection. The overall study: Bulk RNA isolated from unsorted whole blood underwent sequencing; chains were not paired.

Findings of the study overall: The matching step, a VDJdb search, favored anti-spike CD8 responses and missed private and CD4 specificities.

Researchers attached unique molecular identifiers to individual cDNA molecules. TCRdb itself ran the 5' RACE reads through MiXCR, one entry per CDR3 protein. The sample holds tens of thousands of distinct CDR3 sequences; about 13% are singletons and the top ten take about 8.6%. The source material was whole blood. V usage is TRBV28 and J usage is TRBJ2-1; TRBD2 agrees at 13 bases. This sequence originates from an adult who was a healthcare worker with PCR-confirmed SARS-CoV-2 infection or an uninfected control (not recorded which). The CDR3 loop reads CATLLAGGPGEQFF. DNA of the CDR3: TGTGCCACCTTACTAGCGGGAGGGCCCGGGGAGCAGTTCTTC. The full variable domain, with the rest looked up from reference TRBV28 and TRBJ2-1, is DVKVTQSSRYLVKRTGEKVFLECVQDMDHENMFWYRQDPGLGLRLIYFSYDVKMKEKGDIPEGYSVSREKKERFSLILESASTNQTSMYLCATLLAGGPGEQFFGPGTRLTVL.